A single sample is the source of the 28 T cell receptor beta chains below, sequenced in a study of T-cell memory formation after mild COVID-19. TCRdb analysed the 5' RACE reads with MiXCR anew, one entry per CDR3 protein. The top ten clones hold 20% to 25% of a sample with a few hundred thousand distinct CDR3 sequences, 8.5% to 9.5% of them seen once. What was sequenced was PBMCs or a T cell subset sorted from them (not recorded which). These receptors all stem from a man aged 18 to 29 who had mild COVID-19 (a few samples of this study predate the infection). Cell type and time point are not known.

V and J are TRBV18 and TRBJ2-7, with D possibly matching TRBD1 (5 bases). This CDR3 region has 14 residues. V lost 3 bases, J lost 4 bases, and 13 bases lay in between. Germline V gives CDR1 KGHSH, CDR2 LQKENI. The CDR3 DNA reads TGTGCCAGCTCACCGACGGAAGGGGCATACGAGCAGTACGTC. This codes for CASSPTEGAYEQYV.

The sample holds a few counts of this clonotype. This chain uses TRBV5-1 with TRBJ2-3; 11 bases line up with TRBD2. The J segment lost 5 bases and the V segment lost 4 bases, leaving 12 bases of the junction unmatched. Germline V lookup: CDR1 SGHRS, CDR2 YFSETQ. The CDR3 contains 17 residues. CDR3 nucleotide sequence: TGCGCCAGCAGCCTATACAGACTAGCGGGGAGGGAAGATACGCAGTATTTT. Translated, it gives CASSLYRLAGREDTQYF.

This clonotype was seen repeatedly, ten times or more. V and J are TRBV5-1 and TRBJ2-1, with TRBD2 matching over 10 bases. V lost 4 bases to trimming and J lost 6 bases; unmatched junction nucleotides: 10. The CDR3 is 16 residues long. Germline lookup yields CDR1 SGHRS and CDR2 YFSETQ. CDR3 region: CASSRGLAGGLNEQFF. For the CDR3, the DNA is TGCGCCAGCAGCCGCGGGTTAGCGGGGGGCCTCAATGAGCAGTTCTTC.

In this sample, this clonotype turned up many times. This chain uses TRBV4-3 with TRBJ2-3; TRBD1 might be the D (5 bases). Germline CDR1 is LGHNA and CDR2 is YSLEER. CDR3 length equals 12 residues. Trimming removed 4 bases at V and 4 bases at J, with 6 bases between. Written as DNA, the CDR3 is TGCGCCAGCAGCCTAGGGGCAGATACGCAGTATTTT. This codes for CASSLGADTQYF.

This clonotype has ten or more counts. The chain carries TRBV20-1 and TRBJ2-1, with unresolved D. The CDR3 loop spans 11 amino acids. Trimming took 7 bases from V and 12 from J, leaving 16 bases between them. Germline lookup yields CDR1 DFQATT and CDR2 SNEGSKA (reference sequence). The CDR3 DNA sequence: TGCAGTGTCGCCGGGCCACTATCGCAGTTCTTC. Protein sequence: CSVAGPLSQFF.

The chain uses TRBV19 and TRBJ1-3; D is uncertain. V was shortened by 8 bases and J by 10 bases, with 12 bases between the two germline ends. This CDR3 is 11 amino acids long. The germline gives CDR1 LNHDA, CDR2 SQIVND (reference sequence). The CDR3 bases are TGTGCCAGTCGGACCCGATGGACCATATATTTT. This sequence encodes CASRTRWTIYF.

In its sample, this clonotype was seen a few times. The chain employs TRBV9 and TRBJ2-5; D call uncertain. This CDR3 is 13 amino acids long. V was cut by 0 bases and J by 5 bases, with 8 bases left in between. Germline loops: CDR1 SGDLS, CDR2 YYNGEE. This CDR3 is CASSVAVLETQYF. The CDR3 DNA reads TGTGCCAGCAGCGTAGCAGTATTGGAGACCCAGTACTTC.

This clonotype has at least ten counts. The V call is TRBV7-2, the J call TRBJ1-5, with D unclear. Germline CDR1 and CDR2: SGHTA and FQGNSA. This CDR3 is 14 amino acids long. V dropped 6 bases and J dropped 2 bases, with 11 bases sitting between them. The CDR3 DNA reads TGTGCCAGCAGTTATGGGTTTGGCAATCAGCCCCAGCATTTT. It encodes CASSYGFGNQPQHF. The complete variable domain, with remaining parts taken from reference TRBV7-2 and TRBJ1-5, reads GAGVSQSPSNKVTEKGKDVELRCDPISGHTALYWYRQSLGQGLEFLIYFQGNSAPDKSGLPSDRFSAERTGGSVSTLTIQRTQQEDSAVYLCASSYGFGNQPQHFGDGTRLSIL.

This clonotype was seen a handful of times. The chain recombines TRBV27 with TRBJ2-5, with a weak D call TRBD2 (5 bases). The V end lost 6 bases, the J end lost 4 bases, and 18 bases lay between the germline ends. Per the germline V gene, CDR1 is MNHEY and CDR2 is SMNVEV (reference sequence). The CDR3 extends over 15 amino acids. This CDR3 reads CASRNRAGVLETQYF. The CDR3 DNA reads as TGTGCCAGCAGAAACCGGGCCGGGGTTCTAGAGACCCAGTACTTC.

The genes are TRBV10-3 and TRBJ2-6; maybe TRBD1 (5 bases). The CDR3 has 15 amino acids. The V end was cut by 4 bases, the J end by 4 bases, with 11 bases between. CDR1 ENHRY and CDR2 SYGVKD come from the germline V gene. CDR3 in amino acids: CAISGPGSGANVLTF. CDR3 DNA sequence: TGTGCCATCAGTGGCCCAGGGTCCGGGGCCAACGTCCTGACTTTC.

V gene TRBV28 combines with J gene TRBJ2-2; D is tentatively TRBD1 or TRBD2 (5 bases each). Germline lookup yields CDR1 MDHEN and CDR2 SYDVKM. Trimming pared 6 bases from V and 6 bases from J, leaving 26 bases between. This CDR3 has 18 residues. In DNA form, the CDR3 reads TGTGCCAGCAGATATGCCGGCTCCGGGACCAGGAGATCCGGGGAGCTGTTTTTT. Its protein product is CASRYAGSGTRRSGELFF.

The rearrangement joins TRBV5-1 to TRBJ1-1; the match to TRBD1 covers 8 bases. Germline V gene lookup returns CDR1 SGHRS and CDR2 YFSETQ. J gave up 2 bases and V 4 bases, and 4 bases lay outside the gene matches. The CDR3 is made up of 14 amino acids. CDR3 residues: CASSRGQANTEAFF. As DNA, the CDR3 is TGCGCCAGCAGCCGGGGACAGGCCAACACTGAAGCTTTCTTT.

The rearrangement links TRBV4-1 to TRBJ2-5; 7 bases are shared with TRBD1. The CDR3 runs to 15 residues. The junction had 5 bases not matched to a gene; V was cut back by 2 bases and J by 2 bases. Germline V lookup: CDR1 MGHRA, CDR2 YSYEKL. The CDR3 DNA reads as TGCGCCAGCAGCCAACTCCCGACAGGGCAAGAGACCCAGTACTTC. Its protein is CASSQLPTGQETQYF.

Only a few counts were recorded for this clonotype. V and J are TRBV6-1 and TRBJ1-5; D is possibly TRBD1 (5 bases). V lost 7 bases and J lost 0, with 10 bases in between. CDR3 length: 14 amino acids. Germline V gives CDR1 MNHNS, CDR2 SASEGT. The CDR3: CASIGHLSNQPQHF. The CDR3, as DNA: TGTGCCAGCATTGGACACCTTAGCAATCAGCCCCAGCATTTT.

Many counts were recorded for this clonotype. The chain combines TRBV4-3 with TRBJ2-1; 7 bases map to TRBD2. The length of the CDR3 is 16 residues. Per germline, CDR1 LGHNA and CDR2 YSLEER. V lost 4 bases to trimming and J lost 2 bases; unmatched junction nucleotides: 8. The CDR3 loop is CASSPDLAETYNEQFF. The DNA of the CDR3 is TGCGCCAGCAGCCCAGATCTAGCGGAGACCTACAATGAGCAGTTCTTC.

V usage is TRBV5-1 and J usage is TRBJ2-2, with 12 positions matching TRBD2. Losses at the gene ends were 4 bases for V and 6 bases for J; bases not matched to a gene: 13. Looked up from germline, CDR1 is SGHRS and CDR2 is YFSETQ. This CDR3 comprises 18 residues. The CDR3: CASSPRERASGGAGELFF. In nucleotides, the CDR3 is TGCGCCAGCAGCCCTCGCGAGAGGGCTAGCGGGGGGGCCGGGGAGCTGTTTTTT. The full variable domain, its missing parts supplied by reference TRBV5-1 and TRBJ2-2, is KAGVTQTPRYLIKTRGQQVTLSCSPISGHRSVSWYQQTPGQGLQFLFEYFSETQRNKGNFPGRFSGRQFSNSRSEMNVSTLELGDSALYLCASSPRERASGGAGELFFGEGSRLTVL.

The genes are TRBV6-5 and TRBJ1-2, with D uncertain. The germline V and J ends were trimmed by 2 bases and 6 bases, with 19 bases remaining between them. The germline CDR1 and CDR2 sequences are MNHEY and SVGAGI. The CDR3 is 16 amino acids. CDR3 sequence reads: CASSYRQSGPFDGYTF. CDR3 in DNA: TGTGCCAGCAGTTACCGGCAATCGGGCCCCTTTGATGGCTACACCTTC.

The chain has TRBV6-5 and TRBJ2-4, with 8 bases matching TRBD1. V shed 2 bases, J shed 1 base, and the junction held 10 bases outside the gene matches. This CDR3 is built from 18 residues. Germline loops: CDR1 MNHEY, CDR2 SVGAGI. This CDR3 reads CASSYRVGRGLAKNIQYF. The CDR3 DNA follows: TGTGCCAGCAGTTACCGAGTGGGCAGGGGGCTCGCCAAAAACATTCAGTACTTC.

This clonotype was seen a few times. This chain joins TRBV5-6 and TRBJ2-3; possibly TRBD1 for D (5 bases). CDR3 length equals 14 residues. Germline lookup yields CDR1 SGHDT and CDR2 YYEEEE. With 1 base removed from V and 4 bases from J, the gap between germline ends came to 10 bases. CDR3 amino acids: CASSLREGADTQYF. The CDR3 DNA is TGTGCCAGCAGCTTGAGGGAAGGGGCAGATACGCAGTATTTT.

This clonotype has just a few counts. The V gene is TRBV7-9, the J gene TRBJ1-2; D gene unclear. The germline V gene encodes CDR1 SEHNR and CDR2 FQNEAQ (reference sequence). The ends were cut back, 5 bases at V and 8 bases at J, with 15 bases in the middle. The CDR3 is 13 amino acids. CDR3 bases: TGTGCCAGCAGCCCTCTTTCAGGTGGCGGCTACACCTTC. Translating it yields CASSPLSGGGYTF.

The chain uses TRBV7-2 and TRBJ2-5; 10 bases line up with TRBD1. Trimming removed 2 bases from V and 5 bases from J; junction bases left unmatched: 8. Germline V gene data show CDR1 as SGHTA and CDR2 as FQGNSA. This CDR3 has 16 residues. This CDR3 reads CASSLQRTGGSETQYF. DNA of the CDR3: TGTGCCAGCAGCTTACAACGGACAGGGGGATCGGAGACCCAGTACTTC.

V and J are TRBV4-2 and TRBJ1-2; D uncertain. CDR3 length: 13 amino acids. Per germline, CDR1 LGHNA and CDR2 YNFKEQ. V lost 0 bases and J lost 6, with 8 bases in between. DNA of the CDR3: TGTGCCAGCAGCCAAGATCCGACTCATGGCTACACCTTC. It is translated as CASSQDPTHGYTF.

This clonotype has more than one count but fewer than ten. The chain recombines TRBV20-1 with TRBJ2-1; weak D call: TRBD2 (5 bases). Trimming removed 3 bases from V and 4 bases from J, with 13 bases in between. Germline CDR1 and CDR2: DFQATT and SNEGSKA (reference sequence). The CDR3 spans 14 residues. The CDR3 DNA reads as TGCAGTGCTAGGAGGGCGTTAGGGTACAATGAGCAGTTCTTC. Its protein product is CSARRALGYNEQFF.

This clonotype has just a few counts. The chain is built from TRBV4-3 and TRBJ2-6; D possibly corresponds to TRBD2 (6 bases). V was pared by 0 bases and J by 0 bases, with 15 bases between. Germline V CDR1 and CDR2: LGHNA, YSLEER. CDR3 size: 19 residues. The CDR3 region is CASSQDLRFGSSGANVLTF. The DNA of the CDR3 is TGCGCCAGCAGCCAAGATCTACGTTTCGGGAGCTCTGGGGCCAACGTCCTGACTTTC.

With respect to this clonotype: Being one base from a much bigger clone, this may be a read error. This chain joins TRBV5-4 and TRBJ1-1; D perhaps matches TRBD1 (5 bases). CDR3 length equals 13 residues. Germline V gene data show CDR1 as SGHNT and CDR2 as YYREEE (reference sequence). The CDR3 here is CAISSTANTEAFF. Written as DNA, the CDR3 is TGTGCCATCAGCTCGACAGCGAACACTGAAGCTTTCTTT. The variable domain in full, completed from reference TRBV5-4 and TRBJ1-1, reads ETGVTQSPTHLIKTRGQQVTLRCSSQSGHNTVSWYQQALGQGPQFIFQYYREEENGRGNFPPRFSGLQFPNYSSELNVNALELDDSALYLCAISSTANTEAFFGQGTRLTVV.

This clonotype was detected a few times. This rearrangement joins TRBV20-1 to TRBJ1-1; a weak D match, TRBD1 (5 bases). CDR1 DFQATT and CDR2 SNEGSKA come from the germline V gene (reference sequence). This CDR3 is built from 14 residues. Trimming took 6 bases from V and 4 from J, leaving 18 bases between them. Written as DNA, the CDR3 is TGCAGTGCCCGTCAGAACTCCGGGGGCACTGAAGCTTTCTTT. The encoded protein is CSARQNSGGTEAFF.

This clonotype was seen only a few times. The CDR3 DNA sequence: TGTGCCAGCAGCCTGAGCTACACTGAAGCTTTCTTT. Its translation is CASSLSYTEAFF. The gene calls are TRBV5-5 and TRBJ1-1; the D is unclear. The CDR3 sequence is 12 residues long. V lost 4 bases and J 3 bases, leaving 7 bases between the germline ends. The germline V gene encodes CDR1 SGHKS and CDR2 YYEKEE (reference sequence).

This clonotype appeared a few times. The chain employs TRBV20-1 and TRBJ2-3, with D possibly being TRBD1 (5 bases). The CDR3 has 14 amino acids. Trimming left V 5 bases short and J 1 base short, with 13 bases between. From germline, CDR1 is DFQATT and CDR2 SNEGSKA (reference sequence). CDR3 sequence reads: CSADPQGRTDTQYF. The CDR3 DNA follows: TGCAGTGCTGATCCCCAGGGCCGCACAGATACGCAGTATTTT.